This T cell receptor beta chain emerged from a study of cytomegalovirus exposure and HLA in healthy donors. In germline, CDR1 is SGHTA, CDR2 FQGNSA. With 5 bases removed from V and 5 bases from J, the gap between germline ends came to 15 bases. The CDR3 is 14 amino acids. Notes on the study in general: Accurate predictions that matched the HLA-A and HLA-B alleles of most subjects were reportedly made from TCR beta sequences.

Comment on this clone: Its antigen is still unknown.

13 Jbeta primers and 60 Vbeta primers were used for the PCR. Data came from immunoSEQ multiplex PCR; TCRdb stores just in-frame clones and leaves some out. The sample shows approximately 130,000 clones, roughly 72% of them seen only once. The rearrangement links TRBV7-2 to TRBJ2-5; TRBD2 is a possible D gene (6 bases). This sequence originates from a woman between 50 and 59 years old in good health and CMV-seronegative. The source material was PBMCs. The CDR3 coding sequence is TGTGCCAGCAGCGCCAGGAGGGCCCTTGAGACCCAGTACTTC. It translates to CASSARRALETQYF.